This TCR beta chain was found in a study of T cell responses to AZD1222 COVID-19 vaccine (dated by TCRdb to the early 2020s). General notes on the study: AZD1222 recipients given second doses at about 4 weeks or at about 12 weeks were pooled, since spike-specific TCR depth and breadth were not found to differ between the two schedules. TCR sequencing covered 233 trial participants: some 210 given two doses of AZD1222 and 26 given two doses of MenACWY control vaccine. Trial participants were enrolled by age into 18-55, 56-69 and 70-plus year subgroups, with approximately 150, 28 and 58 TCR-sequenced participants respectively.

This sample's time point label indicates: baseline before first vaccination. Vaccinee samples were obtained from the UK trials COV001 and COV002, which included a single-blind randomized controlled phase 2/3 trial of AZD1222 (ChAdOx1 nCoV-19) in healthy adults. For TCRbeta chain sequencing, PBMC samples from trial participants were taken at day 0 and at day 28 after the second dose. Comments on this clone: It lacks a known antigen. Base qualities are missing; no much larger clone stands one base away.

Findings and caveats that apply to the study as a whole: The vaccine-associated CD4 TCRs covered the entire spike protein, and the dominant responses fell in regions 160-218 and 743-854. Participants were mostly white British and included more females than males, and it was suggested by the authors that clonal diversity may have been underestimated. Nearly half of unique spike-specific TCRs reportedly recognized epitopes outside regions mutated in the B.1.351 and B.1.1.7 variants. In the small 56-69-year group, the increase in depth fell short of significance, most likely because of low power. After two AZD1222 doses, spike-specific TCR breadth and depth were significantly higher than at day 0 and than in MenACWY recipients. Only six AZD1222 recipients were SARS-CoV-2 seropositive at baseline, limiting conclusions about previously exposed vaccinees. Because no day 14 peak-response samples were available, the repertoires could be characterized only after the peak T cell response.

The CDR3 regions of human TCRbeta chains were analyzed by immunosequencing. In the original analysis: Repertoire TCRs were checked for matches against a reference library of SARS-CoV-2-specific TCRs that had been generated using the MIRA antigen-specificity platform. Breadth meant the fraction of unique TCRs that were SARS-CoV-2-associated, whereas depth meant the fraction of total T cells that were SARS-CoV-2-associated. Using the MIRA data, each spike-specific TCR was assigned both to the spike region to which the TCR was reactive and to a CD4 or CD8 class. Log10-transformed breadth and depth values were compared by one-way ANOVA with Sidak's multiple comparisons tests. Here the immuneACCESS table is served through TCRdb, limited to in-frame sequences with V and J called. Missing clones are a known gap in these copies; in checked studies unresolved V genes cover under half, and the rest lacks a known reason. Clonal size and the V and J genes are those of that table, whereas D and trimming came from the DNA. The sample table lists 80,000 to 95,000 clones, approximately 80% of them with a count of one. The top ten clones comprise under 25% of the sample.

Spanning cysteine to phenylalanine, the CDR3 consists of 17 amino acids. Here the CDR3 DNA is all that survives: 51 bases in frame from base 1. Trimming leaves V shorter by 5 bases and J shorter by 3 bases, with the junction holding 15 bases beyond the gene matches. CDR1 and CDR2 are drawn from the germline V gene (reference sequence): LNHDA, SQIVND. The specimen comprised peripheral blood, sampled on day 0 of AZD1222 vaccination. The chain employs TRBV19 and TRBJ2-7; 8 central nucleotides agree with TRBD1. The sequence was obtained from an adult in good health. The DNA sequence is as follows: TGTGCCAGTAGTTTCTCCGGACAGGGCAAAATTTTCTACGAGCAGTACTTC. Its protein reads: CASSFSGQGKIFYEQYF.